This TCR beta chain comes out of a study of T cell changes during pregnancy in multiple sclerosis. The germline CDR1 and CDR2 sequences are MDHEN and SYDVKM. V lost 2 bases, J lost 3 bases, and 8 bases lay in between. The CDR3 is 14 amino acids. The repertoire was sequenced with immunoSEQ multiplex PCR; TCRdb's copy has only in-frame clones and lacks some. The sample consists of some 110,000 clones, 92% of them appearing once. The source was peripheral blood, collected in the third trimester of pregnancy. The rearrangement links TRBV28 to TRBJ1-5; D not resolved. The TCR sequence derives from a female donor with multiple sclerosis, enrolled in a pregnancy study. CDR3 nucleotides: TGTGCCAGCAGTTTAGCGGGAAACAATCAGCCCCAGCATTTT. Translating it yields CASSLAGNNQPQHF.